This T cell receptor (beta chain) originates from a study of blood T cell repertoires in COVID-19. Methods used by the authors: Counts of nucleated cells, estimated from reference gene primer amplification, were obtained. Profiling relied on immunoSEQ multiplex PCR, and the TCRdb table lists in-frame clones only, not all of them. Clonal size and the V and J genes are those of that table, whereas D and trimming came from the DNA. The sample records approximately 250,000 clones, 85% to 95% being singletons. V dropped 5 bases and J dropped 0 bases, with 15 bases sitting between them. CDR3 length: 16 amino acids. Germline CDR1 is SGHRS and CDR2 is YFSETQ. Participant ages covered about 18 to 89 years across about 25 US areas. Participants were placed into cohorts based on the clinical history they reported. Up to 2 weeks before entering the study, exposed participants had met a COVID-19 case.

The chain links TRBV5-1 to TRBJ1-3; TRBD1 might be the D (6 bases). Sequencing was performed on PBMCs or T cells enriched from blood (not recorded which). The TCR sequence derives from a man in his forties who had been exposed to COVID-19. The CDR3 is CASSSGDIRSGNTIYF. CDR3 nucleotides: TGCGCCAGCAGTTCAGGGGACATCCGCTCTGGAAACACCATATATTTT.